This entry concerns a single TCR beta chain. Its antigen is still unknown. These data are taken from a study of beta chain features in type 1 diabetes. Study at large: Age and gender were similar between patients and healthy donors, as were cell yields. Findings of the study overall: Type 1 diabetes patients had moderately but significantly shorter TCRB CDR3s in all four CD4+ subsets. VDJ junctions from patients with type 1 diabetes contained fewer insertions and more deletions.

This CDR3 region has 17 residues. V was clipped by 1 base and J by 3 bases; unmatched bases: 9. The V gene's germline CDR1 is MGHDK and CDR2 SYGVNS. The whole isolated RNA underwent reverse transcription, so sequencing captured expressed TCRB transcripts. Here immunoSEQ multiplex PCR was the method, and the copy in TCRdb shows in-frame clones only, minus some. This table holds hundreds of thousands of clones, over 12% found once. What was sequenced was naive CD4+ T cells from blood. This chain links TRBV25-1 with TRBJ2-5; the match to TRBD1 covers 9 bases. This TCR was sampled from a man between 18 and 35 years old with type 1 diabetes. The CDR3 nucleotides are TGTGCCAGCAGTGAATTTAAAATAGGGACAGGGAAAGAGACCCAGTACTTC. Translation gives CASSEFKIGTGKETQYF.